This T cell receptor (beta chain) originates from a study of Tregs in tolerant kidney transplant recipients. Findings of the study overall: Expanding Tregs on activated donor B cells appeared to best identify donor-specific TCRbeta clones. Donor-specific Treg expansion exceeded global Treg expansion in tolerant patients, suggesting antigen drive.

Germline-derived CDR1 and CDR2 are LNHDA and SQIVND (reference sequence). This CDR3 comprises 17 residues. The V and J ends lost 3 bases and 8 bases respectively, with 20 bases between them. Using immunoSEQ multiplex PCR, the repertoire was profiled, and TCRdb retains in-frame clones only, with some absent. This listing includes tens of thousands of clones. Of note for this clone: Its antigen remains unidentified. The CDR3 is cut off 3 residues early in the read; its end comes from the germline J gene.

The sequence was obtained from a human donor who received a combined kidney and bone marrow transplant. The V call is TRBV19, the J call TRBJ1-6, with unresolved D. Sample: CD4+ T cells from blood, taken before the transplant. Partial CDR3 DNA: TGTGCCAGTAGTATCTCCTCTTATCCCCACGGTGATTCACCC. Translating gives CASSISSYPHGDSP. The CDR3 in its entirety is CASSISSYPHGDSPLHF.